Below are 24 T cell receptor beta chains sequenced from a single sample in a study of T-cell reconstitution after alpha-beta-depleted transplantation in children. The authors prepared the TCRbeta library with unique molecular identifiers. TCRdb redid the calling of the PCR reads with MiXCR, one entry per CDR3 protein. Of just over 200,000 distinct CDR3 sequences in the sample, around 9.2% are singletons; the top ten hold 35% to 40%. Specimen: PBMCs, mostly from graft donor cells, collected 360 days after TCRalphabeta/CD19-depleted stem cell transplant. All receptors come from a male patient between 2 and 10 years old who had a stem cell transplant for acute myeloid leukemia, so the T cells may come from the graft donor.

The rearrangement links TRBV25-1 to TRBJ2-1, with D possibly TRBD2 on 6 matching bases. The V gene lost 4 bases and the J gene lost 3 bases, with 16 bases spanning the gap. CDR3 length: 16 amino acids. Germline V CDR1 and CDR2: MGHDK, SYGVNS. CDR3 coding DNA: TGTGCCAGCAGTGCTTTTTCCCGACTAGTCTACAATGAGCAGTTCTTC. Residues: CASSAFSRLVYNEQFF.

The rearrangement joins TRBV12-3 or TRBV12-4 to TRBJ1-2; weak D call: TRBD1 (6 bases). CDR3 length: 13 residues. V dropped 3 bases and J dropped 7 bases, with 12 bases sitting between them. The CDR3 is CASSFGGGCGYTF. The CDR3 DNA follows: TGTGCCAGCAGTTTTGGAGGGGGTTGTGGCTACACCTTC.

This clonotype turned up a few times. J is TRBJ1-2 and V is TRBV6-5, with a weak D call TRBD1 (5 bases). The CDR3 covers 15 residues. Trimming cost V 1 base and J 4 bases, with 13 bases left between them. CDR1 MNHEY and CDR2 SVGAGI come from the germline V gene. The CDR3 sequence: CASSYLTGSSYGYTF. CDR3 coding DNA: TGTGCCAGCAGTTACTTAACAGGTTCCTCCTATGGCTACACCTTC.

This sequence joins TRBV9 and TRBJ2-3; D is possibly TRBD1 (6 bases). Germline V gene lookup returns CDR1 SGDLS and CDR2 YYNGEE. Trimming removed 3 bases at V and 5 bases at J, with 16 bases between. CDR3 length equals 15 residues. This chain's CDR3 is CASSGIATGRDTQYF. The CDR3 DNA sequence: TGTGCCAGCAGCGGGATAGCTACAGGGAGAGATACGCAGTATTTT.

This clonotype was seen ten or more times. The genes are TRBV5-4 and TRBJ2-3; possibly TRBD1 for D (7 bases). Germline lookup yields CDR1 SGHNT and CDR2 YYREEE (reference sequence). CDR3 length: 18 amino acids. Trimming removed 2 bases at V and 4 bases at J, with 23 bases between. CDR3 region: CASSFGGSTGAGADTQYF. The DNA of the CDR3 is TGTGCCAGCAGCTTTGGGGGGTCCACAGGGGCAGGAGCAGATACGCAGTATTTT.

This clonotype has a handful of counts. The chain uses TRBV27 and TRBJ2-7; 13 positions match TRBD2. V was clipped by 5 bases and J by 2 bases; unmatched bases: 15. Germline V gene lookup returns CDR1 MNHEY and CDR2 SMNVEV (reference sequence). The CDR3 is 19 residues long. This CDR3 reads CASSDISGTSGNITYEQYF. CDR3 DNA sequence: TGTGCCAGCAGTGATATATCCGGGACTAGCGGGAATATTACCTACGAGCAGTACTTC.

The rearrangement joins TRBV10-3 to TRBJ2-2; no clear D. This CDR3 has 14 amino acids. Trimming took off 6 bases at V and 0 bases at J, with 8 bases between the two ends. Germline CDR1 and CDR2: ENHRY and SYGVKD. This CDR3 is CAIRPRTNTGELFF. In nucleotides, the CDR3 is TGTGCCATCAGACCGAGGACGAACACCGGGGAGCTGTTTTTT.

The chain recombines TRBV28 with TRBJ2-1; 16 bases align to TRBD2. V shed 6 bases and J 8 bases; nucleotides not matched to a gene: 4. The V gene's germline CDR1 is MDHEN and CDR2 SYDVKM. The length of the CDR3 is 15 residues. CDR3 residues: CASSEGLAGGYEQFF. Here the CDR3 DNA reads TGTGCCAGCAGCGAGGGACTAGCGGGGGGGTATGAGCAGTTCTTC. The full variable domain, in which reference TRBV28 and TRBJ2-1 provide the parts outside the CDR3, is DVKVTQSSRYLVKRTGEKVFLECVQDMDHENMFWYRQDPGLGLRLIYFSYDVKMKEKGDIPEGYSVSREKKERFSLILESASTNQTSMYLCASSEGLAGGYEQFFGPGTRLTVL.

This clonotype was counted a few times. This chain links TRBV20-1 with TRBJ1-1; D unclear. Germline lookup yields CDR1 DFQATT and CDR2 SNEGSKA (reference sequence). The CDR3 runs to 13 residues. Trimming stripped 1 base from V and 2 bases from J, with 8 bases between. The CDR3 loop is CSARVISNTEAFF. CDR3 DNA: TGCAGTGCTAGAGTAATAAGTAACACTGAAGCTTTCTTT.

This clonotype was counted ten times or more. This chain joins TRBV6-4 and TRBJ2-3; 9 bases align to TRBD2. Germline-derived CDR1 and CDR2 are MRHNA and SNTAGT. Trimming removed 3 bases from V and 6 bases from J; junction bases left unmatched: 4. The CDR3 loop spans 14 amino acids. The CDR3 DNA sequence: TGTGCCAGCAGTGAAGCGGGGGGAAGTGATACGCAGTATTTT. This translates into CASSEAGGSDTQYF.

In regard to this clonotype: It may be a read error: a sequence one base away is much more abundant. The chain combines TRBV29-1 with TRBJ2-5, with D perhaps matching TRBD2 (6 bases). Germline lookup yields CDR1 SQVTM and CDR2 ANQGSEA. This CDR3 has 15 amino acids. V lost 5 bases and J lost 4, with 20 bases in between. The CDR3 here is CSVWASERRTETQYF. The DNA of the CDR3 is TGCAGCGTTTGGGCTAGCGAGAGGAGGACAGAGACCCAGTACTTC.

The chain combines TRBV24-1 with TRBJ2-2; D is unresolved. Trimming cost V 2 bases and J 8 bases, with 5 bases left between them. The CDR3 contains 12 residues. CDR1 is KGHDR, CDR2 SFDVKD, per germline. The CDR3 loop is CATSDSKGELFF. The CDR3 DNA follows: TGTGCCACCAGTGATTCGAAGGGGGAGCTGTTTTTT.

The rearrangement joins TRBV10-3 to TRBJ2-1; possibly TRBD2 for D (5 bases). The CDR3 runs 15 residues. Looked up from germline, CDR1 is ENHRY and CDR2 is SYGVKD. Deletions cut 4 bases from V and 6 bases from J, with 16 bases between. CDR3 bases: TGTGCCATCAGTGGGCCCGGGATTAATCTCAATGAGCAGTTCTTC. This translates into CAISGPGINLNEQFF.

This clonotype has at least ten counts. This chain joins TRBV18 and TRBJ2-7, with D perhaps matching TRBD2 (6 bases). V lost 3 bases to trimming and J lost 6 bases, with 15 bases between them. CDR1 and CDR2 from the germline V gene are KGHSH and LQKENI. This CDR3 has 14 amino acids. CDR3 residues: CASSPSSGTLEQYV. DNA for the CDR3: TGTGCCAGCTCACCTTCGAGTGGGACTCTCGAGCAGTACGTC.

The chain links TRBV3-1 to TRBJ2-3; the match to TRBD2 covers 9 bases. J lost 1 base, V lost 10 bases, and 18 bases had no gene match. The CDR3 is 18 amino acids. The germline V gene encodes CDR1 LGHDT and CDR2 YNNKEL (reference sequence). The CDR3 sequence is CAISLANGGRGGTDTQYF. The CDR3 DNA reads as TGTGCCATCTCCCTCGCCAACGGCGGGAGGGGAGGCACAGATACGCAGTATTTT.

The chain joins TRBV5-1 to TRBJ2-1, with 7 bases lining up with TRBD1. Germline CDR1 is SGHRS and CDR2 is YFSETQ. J lost 4 bases, V lost 5 bases, and 9 bases had no gene match. This CDR3 comprises 15 residues. The CDR3 spells CASSPGTASYNEQFF. For the CDR3, the DNA is TGCGCCAGCAGTCCCGGGACAGCCTCATACAATGAGCAGTTCTTC.

The chain links TRBV25-1 to TRBJ2-1; maybe TRBD2 (5 bases). Germline V gene data show CDR1 as MGHDK and CDR2 as SYGVNS. The CDR3 runs to 19 residues. V shed 3 bases and J shed 0 bases, with 21 bases lying between them. CDR3 protein: CASSDPGSGISLSYNEQFF. CDR3 coding DNA: TGTGCCAGCAGTGATCCCGGGTCCGGGATCTCCCTCTCCTACAATGAGCAGTTCTTC.

This clonotype was recorded a few times. The chain has TRBV4-2 and TRBJ2-2; maybe TRBD2 (5 bases). CDR1 and CDR2 from the germline V gene are LGHNA and YNFKEQ. V gave up 3 bases and J gave up 4 bases, with 15 bases separating them. The CDR3 loop spans 16 amino acids. CDR3 DNA: TGTGCCAGCAGCCAGGAACCAATTAGCGCCACCGGGGAGCTGTTTTTT. Translated, it gives CASSQEPISATGELFF.

This clonotype appeared a few times. This chain links TRBV10-3 with TRBJ1-1, with 11 bases matching TRBD1. Germline V CDR1 and CDR2: ENHRY, SYGVKD. With 8 bases clipped from V and 5 bases from J, the junction kept 7 bases outside the gene matches. The CDR3 runs to 14 residues. This CDR3 reads CAIGGTGGRTEAFF. The CDR3 region has the DNA TGTGCCATCGGTGGGACAGGGGGTAGAACTGAAGCTTTCTTT.

CDR3 coding DNA: TGTGCCAGCAGTTCCACAGGGAGGGCGTACACTGAAGCTTTCTTT. It specifies CASSSTGRAYTEAFF. J is TRBJ1-1 and V is TRBV12-3 or TRBV12-4; possibly TRBD1 for D (6 bases). The ends were cut back, 4 bases at V and 3 bases at J, with 15 bases in the middle. This CDR3 has 15 residues.

This clonotype was recorded a few times. V usage is TRBV15 and J usage is TRBJ2-5; 13 bases are shared with TRBD2. There are 20 residues in the CDR3. Germline trimming cut 3 bases from V and 3 bases from J; bases unmatched to any gene: 16. Germline V lookup: CDR1 LNHNV, CDR2 YYDKDF (reference sequence). This chain's CDR3 is CATSSLLAGGPQALKETQYF. The CDR3 DNA reads TGTGCCACCAGCAGCCTACTAGCGGGAGGGCCCCAGGCGCTAAAAGAGACCCAGTACTTC.

The chain links TRBV20-1 to TRBJ1-5, with 8 bases that match TRBD1. This CDR3 is 14 amino acids long. Germline CDR1 reads DFQATT; CDR2 reads SNEGSKA (reference sequence). V lost 0 bases and J lost 4; bases outside the gene matches: 2. The CDR3: CSAREWTGNQPQHF. CDR3 DNA sequence: TGCAGTGCTAGAGAATGGACAGGGAATCAGCCCCAGCATTTT.

In this sample, this clonotype turned up a few times. This chain connects TRBV12-3 or TRBV12-4 to TRBJ2-2; 7 bases fit TRBD1. The CDR3 length is 15 residues. Trimming at V came to 6 bases and at J to 4 bases, leaving 8 bases not matched to a gene. The DNA of the CDR3 is TGTGCCAGCAGCAACAGGGGATGGGCCACCGGGGAGCTGTTTTTT. Amino acids: CASSNRGWATGELFF.

Of note for this clonotype: This may be a read error, as it is one base from a much larger clone. The V gene is TRBV15, the J gene TRBJ2-3; TRBD1 matches 7 bases. The CDR3 has 17 amino acids. The V gene's germline CDR1 is LNHNV and CDR2 YYDKDF (reference sequence). CDR3 DNA: TGTGCCACCAGCAGAGATCCGCAGACAGGGTACACAGATACGCATTATTTT. Translation gives CATSRDPQTGYTDTHYF.